The subject of this entry is one TCR beta chain. Its antigen is as yet unknown. The TCR beta cDNA libraries carried unique molecular identifiers. The authors obtained roughly 500,000 cDNA molecules from about 0.94 to 9.7 million T cells. Using its own MiXCR run on the PCR reads, TCRdb lists one record per CDR3 protein. The sample contains about 570,000 distinct CDR3 sequences, 34% of which appear only once. The sample is drawn from a study of post-analysis software for immune sequencing data. At the level of the study: Included among the disease courses, which were recorded for the cohort, were relapsing-remitting, secondary progressive and progressive-relapsing multiple sclerosis. General study results and limits: Significantly lower normalized Chao1 diversity was found in patients with multiple sclerosis relative to controls. Patients showed TRBV5-6, TRBV5-1 and TRBV20-1 among four to six TRBV segments more frequent than in controls. F-measure co-clustering was strong for batch-matched samples.

Germline values: CDR1 MDHEN, CDR2 SYDVKM. Germline trimming cut 4 bases from V and 1 base from J; bases unmatched to any gene: 7. The length of the CDR3 is 15 residues. The receptor's source is a girl aged 2-17 years with multiple sclerosis. The genes are TRBV28 and TRBJ2-7; 7 nucleotides agree with TRBD2. The sample comprised blood. CDR3 protein: CASSSRLATSYEQYF. In DNA form, the CDR3 reads TGTGCCAGCAGTTCTCGACTAGCCACGTCCTACGAGCAGTACTTC. Drawing the rest from reference TRBV28 and TRBJ2-7, the complete variable domain is DVKVTQSSRYLVKRTGEKVFLECVQDMDHENMFWYRQDPGLGLRLIYFSYDVKMKEKGDIPEGYSVSREKKERFSLILESASTNQTSMYLCASSSRLATSYEQYFGPGTRLTVT.